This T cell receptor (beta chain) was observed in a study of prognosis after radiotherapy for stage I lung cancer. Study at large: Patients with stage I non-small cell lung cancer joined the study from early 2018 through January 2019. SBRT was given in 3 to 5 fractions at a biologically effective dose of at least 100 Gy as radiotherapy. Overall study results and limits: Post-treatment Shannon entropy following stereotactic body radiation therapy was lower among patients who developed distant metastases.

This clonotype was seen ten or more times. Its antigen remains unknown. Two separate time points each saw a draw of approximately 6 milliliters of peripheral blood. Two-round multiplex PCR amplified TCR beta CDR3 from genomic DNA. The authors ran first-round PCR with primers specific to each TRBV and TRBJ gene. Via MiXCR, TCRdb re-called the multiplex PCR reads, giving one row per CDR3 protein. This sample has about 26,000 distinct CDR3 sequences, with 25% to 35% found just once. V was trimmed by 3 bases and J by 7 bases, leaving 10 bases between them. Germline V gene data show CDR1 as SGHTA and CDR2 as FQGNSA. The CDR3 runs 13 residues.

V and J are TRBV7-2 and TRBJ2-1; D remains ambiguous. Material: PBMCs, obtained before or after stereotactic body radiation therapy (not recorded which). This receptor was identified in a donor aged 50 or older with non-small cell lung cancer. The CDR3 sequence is CASSLARENEQFF. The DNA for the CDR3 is TGTGCCAGCAGCTTGGCTAGGGAAAATGAGCAGTTCTTC. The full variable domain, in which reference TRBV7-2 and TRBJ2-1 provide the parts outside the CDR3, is GAGVSQSPSNKVTEKGKDVELRCDPISGHTALYWYRQSLGQGLEFLIYFQGNSAPDKSGLPSDRFSAERTGGSVSTLTIQRTQQEDSAVYLCASSLARENEQFFGPGTRLTVL.